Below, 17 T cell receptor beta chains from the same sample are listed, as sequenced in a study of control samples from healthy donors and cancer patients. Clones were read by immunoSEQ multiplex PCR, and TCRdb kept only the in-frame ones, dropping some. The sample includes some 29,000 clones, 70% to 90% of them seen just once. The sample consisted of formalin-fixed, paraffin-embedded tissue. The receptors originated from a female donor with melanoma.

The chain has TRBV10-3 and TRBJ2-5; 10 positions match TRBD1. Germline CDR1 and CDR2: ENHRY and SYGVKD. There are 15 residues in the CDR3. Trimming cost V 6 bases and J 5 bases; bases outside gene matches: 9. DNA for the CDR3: TGTGCCATCAGGGACAGGACAGGGGGGACGGAGACCCAGTACTTC. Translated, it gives CAIRDRTGGTETQYF.

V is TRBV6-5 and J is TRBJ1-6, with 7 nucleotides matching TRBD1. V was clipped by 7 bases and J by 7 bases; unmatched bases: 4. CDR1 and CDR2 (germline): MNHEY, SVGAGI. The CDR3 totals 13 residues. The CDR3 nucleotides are TGTGCCAGCACCGGGACAGCGAATTCACCCCTCCACTTT. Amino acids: CASTGTANSPLHF.

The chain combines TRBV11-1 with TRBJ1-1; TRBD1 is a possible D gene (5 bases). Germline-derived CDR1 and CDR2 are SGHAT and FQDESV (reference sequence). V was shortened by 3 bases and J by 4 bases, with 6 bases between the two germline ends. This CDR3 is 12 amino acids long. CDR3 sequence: CASSLGPTEAFF. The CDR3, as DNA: TGTGCCAGCAGCTTGGGGCCCACTGAAGCTTTCTTT.

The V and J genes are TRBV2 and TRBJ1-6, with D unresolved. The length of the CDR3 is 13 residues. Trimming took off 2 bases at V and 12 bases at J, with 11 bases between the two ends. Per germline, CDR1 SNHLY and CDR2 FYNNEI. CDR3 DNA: TGTGCCAGCAGTGAATGGGAAGGGCGACCCCTCCACTTT. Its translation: CASSEWEGRPLHF. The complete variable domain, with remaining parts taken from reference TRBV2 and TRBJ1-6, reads EPEVTQTPSHQVTQMGQEVILRCVPISNHLYFYWYRQILGQKVEFLVSFYNNEISEKSEIFDDQFSVERPDGSNFTLKIRSTKLEDSAMYFCASSEWEGRPLHFGNGTRLTVT.

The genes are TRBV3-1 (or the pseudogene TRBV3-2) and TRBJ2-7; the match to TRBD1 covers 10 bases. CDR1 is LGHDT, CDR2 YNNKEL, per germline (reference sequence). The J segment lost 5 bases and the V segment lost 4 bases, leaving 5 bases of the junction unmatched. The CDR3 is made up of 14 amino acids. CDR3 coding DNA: TGTGCCAGCAGCCTCCGGGACAGGGGCCACGAGCAGTACTTC. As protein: CASSLRDRGHEQYF.

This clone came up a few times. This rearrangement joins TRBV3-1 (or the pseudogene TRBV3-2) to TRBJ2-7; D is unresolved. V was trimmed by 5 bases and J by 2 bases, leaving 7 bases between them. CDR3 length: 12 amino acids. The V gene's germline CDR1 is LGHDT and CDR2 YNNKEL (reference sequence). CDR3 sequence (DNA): TGTGCCAGCAGCATAGTACCCTACGAGCAGTACTTC. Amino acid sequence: CASSIVPYEQYF.

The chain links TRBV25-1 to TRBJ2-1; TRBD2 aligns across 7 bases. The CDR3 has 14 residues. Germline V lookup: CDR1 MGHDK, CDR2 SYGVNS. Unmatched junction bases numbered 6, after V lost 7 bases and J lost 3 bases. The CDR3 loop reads CASKNSGFYNEQFF. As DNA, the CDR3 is TGTGCCAGCAAGAATAGCGGGTTCTACAATGAGCAGTTCTTC.

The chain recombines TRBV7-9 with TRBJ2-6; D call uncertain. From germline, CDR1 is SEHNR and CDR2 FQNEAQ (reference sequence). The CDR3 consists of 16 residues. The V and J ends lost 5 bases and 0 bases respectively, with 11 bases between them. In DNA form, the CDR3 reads TGTGCCAGCAGCCCTGAGGTGTTCTCTGGGGCCAACGTCCTGACTTTC. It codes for CASSPEVFSGANVLTF.

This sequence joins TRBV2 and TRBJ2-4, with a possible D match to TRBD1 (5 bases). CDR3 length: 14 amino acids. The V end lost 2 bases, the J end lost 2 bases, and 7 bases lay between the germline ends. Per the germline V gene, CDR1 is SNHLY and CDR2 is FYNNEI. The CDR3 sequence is CASSEQGTKNIQYF. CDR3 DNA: TGTGCCAGCAGTGAACAGGGTACCAAAAACATTCAGTACTTC.

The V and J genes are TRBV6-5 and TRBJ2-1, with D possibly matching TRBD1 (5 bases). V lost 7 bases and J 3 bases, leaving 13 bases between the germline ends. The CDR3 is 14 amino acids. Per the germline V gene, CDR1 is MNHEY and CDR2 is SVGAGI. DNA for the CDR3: TGTGCCAGCAACGCAGGGTCCAACTACAATGAGCAGTTCTTC. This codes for CASNAGSNYNEQFF.

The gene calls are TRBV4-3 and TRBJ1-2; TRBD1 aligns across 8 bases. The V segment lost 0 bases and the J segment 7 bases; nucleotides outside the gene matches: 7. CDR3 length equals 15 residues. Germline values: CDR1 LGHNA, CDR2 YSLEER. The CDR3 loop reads CASSQEGGTGSGYTF. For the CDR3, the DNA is TGCGCCAGCAGCCAAGAGGGGGGGACAGGCTCTGGCTACACCTTC.

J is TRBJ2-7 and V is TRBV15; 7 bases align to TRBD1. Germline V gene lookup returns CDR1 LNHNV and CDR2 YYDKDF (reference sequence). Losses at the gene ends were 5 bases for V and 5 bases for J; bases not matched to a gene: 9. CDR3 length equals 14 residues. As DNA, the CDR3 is TGTGCCACCAGCGTAAAGACAGGGTACGACGAGCAGTACTTC. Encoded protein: CATSVKTGYDEQYF.

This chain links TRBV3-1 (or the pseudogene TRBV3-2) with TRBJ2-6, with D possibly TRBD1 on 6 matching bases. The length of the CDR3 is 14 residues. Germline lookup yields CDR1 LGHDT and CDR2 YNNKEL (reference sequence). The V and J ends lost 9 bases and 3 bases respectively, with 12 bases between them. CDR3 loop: CASQGQIGANVLTF. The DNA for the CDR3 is TGTGCCAGTCAAGGACAGATTGGGGCCAACGTCCTGACTTTC.

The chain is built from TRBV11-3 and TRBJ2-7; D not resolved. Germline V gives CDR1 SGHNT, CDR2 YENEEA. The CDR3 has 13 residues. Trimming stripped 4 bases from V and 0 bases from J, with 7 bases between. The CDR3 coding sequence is TGTGCCAGCAGCTCGACGCGCTCCTACGAGCAGTACTTC. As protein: CASSSTRSYEQYF.

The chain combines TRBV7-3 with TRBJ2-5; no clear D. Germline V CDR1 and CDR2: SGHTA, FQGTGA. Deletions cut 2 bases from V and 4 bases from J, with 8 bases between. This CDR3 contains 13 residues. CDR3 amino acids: CASSLGFAETQYF. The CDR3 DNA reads TGTGCCAGCAGCTTAGGGTTCGCAGAGACCCAGTACTTC.

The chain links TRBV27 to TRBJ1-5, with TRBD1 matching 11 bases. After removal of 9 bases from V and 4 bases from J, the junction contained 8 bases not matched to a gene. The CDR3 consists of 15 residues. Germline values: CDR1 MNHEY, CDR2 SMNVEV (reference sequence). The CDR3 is CASRGTGGRNQPQHF. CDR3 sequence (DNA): TGTGCCAGTAGGGGGACAGGGGGTAGGAATCAGCCCCAGCATTTT.

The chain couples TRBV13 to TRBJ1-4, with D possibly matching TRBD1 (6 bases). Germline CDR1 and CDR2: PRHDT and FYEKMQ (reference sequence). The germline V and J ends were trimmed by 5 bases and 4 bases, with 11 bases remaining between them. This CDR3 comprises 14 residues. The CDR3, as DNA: TGTGCCAGCAGCACTACAGGGATTAATGAAAAACTGTTTTTT. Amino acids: CASSTTGINEKLFF. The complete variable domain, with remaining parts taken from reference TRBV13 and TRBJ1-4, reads AAGVIQSPRHLIKEKRETATLKCYPIPRHDTVYWYQQGPGQDPQFLISFYEKMQSDKGSIPDRFSAQQFSDYHSELNMSSLELGDSALYFCASSTTGINEKLFFGSGTQLSVL.